One sample yielded the 21 T cell receptor gamma chains listed below, sequenced in a study of intestinal T cells in coeliac disease. Each case's genomic DNA was extracted from ten roughly 5-µm formalin-fixed paraffin-embedded scrolls. TRG repertoires were amplified with LymphoTrack primers from approximately 200 ng of biopsy DNA. TCRdb made new clone calls on the multiplex PCR reads using CATT. The data show about 950 gamma-chain clones, around 51% seen once. The sample comprised a duodenal biopsy. The receptors were gathered from a human donor who served as a control with a normal duodenal biopsy, not a healthy volunteer.

Points on this clone: A single base separates this from a much larger clone, so it may be a read error. The rearrangement joins TRGV2 to TRGJ1 or TRGJ2. Unmatched junction bases numbered 9, after V lost 0 bases and J lost 10 bases. The CDR3 runs to 13 residues. CDR1 EGSNGY and CDR2 YDSYNSKV come from the germline V gene. For the CDR3, the DNA is TGTGCCACCTGGGACGGGCGAAGACGGAAGAAACTCTTT. As protein: CATWDGRRRKKLF.

This clone turned up a few times. This chain links TRGV2 with TRGJ1 or TRGJ2. V shed 0 bases and J 4 bases; nucleotides not matched to a gene: 6. CDR1 is EGSNGY, CDR2 YDSYNSKV, per germline. The CDR3 loop spans 14 amino acids. The CDR3 loop reads CATWDGLLYYKKLF. For the CDR3, the DNA is TGTGCCACCTGGGACGGGCTGCTCTATTATAAGAAACTCTTT.

This clone was counted between two and nine times. A much larger clone is a single base away; this may be a read error. This same CDR3 is encoded by further DNA sequences in the sample. This chain joins TRGV8 and TRGJP2. Germline V gene sequence: CDR1 VENAVY, CDR2 YDSYNSRV. The CDR3 covers 18 residues. DNA for the CDR3: TGCGCCACCTGGGATAGAGAGTGGGCGTATAGTAGTGATTGGATCAAGACGTTT. This translates into CATWDREWAYSSDWIKTF.

The rearrangement links TRGV9 to TRGJP1. With 2 bases clipped from V and 4 bases from J, the junction kept 7 bases outside the gene matches. Germline V gene data show CDR1 as GITISATS and CDR2 as ISYDGTV (reference sequence). The CDR3 runs 15 residues. CDR3 DNA: TGTGCCTTGTGGGAGGAGGGCGTCACTGGTTGGTTCAAGATATTT. Translation gives CALWEEGVTGWFKIF.

The chain combines TRGV2 with TRGJP2. Germline-derived CDR1 and CDR2 are EGSNGY and YDSYNSKV. This CDR3 spans 16 amino acids. V lost 8 bases, J lost 9 bases, and 21 bases stayed unmatched. The CDR3 spells CATLGRAEVVNWIKTF. The CDR3 nucleotides are TGTGCCACCTTGGGACGGGCCGAAGTAGTGAATTGGATCAAGACGTTT.

The rearrangement joins TRGV10 to TRGJ1 or TRGJ2. TRGV10 is recorded as an ORF, its role being uncertain. J lost 6 bases, V lost 8 bases, and 11 bases had no gene match. This CDR3 is built from 13 residues. CDR3 loop: CAAWDYAIYKKLF. CDR3 nucleotide sequence: TGTGCTGCGTGGGATTATGCTATTTATAAGAAACTCTTT.

The J gene went uncalled, whereas the V gene is TRGV8. Germline V gene lookup returns CDR1 VENAVY and CDR2 YDSYNSRV. CDR3 size: 11 residues. The CDR3 spells CATWDNLHKLF. DNA for the CDR3: TGTGCCACCTGGGATAATCTTCATAAACTCTTT.

This clone has just a few counts. This DNA's translation and the protein TCRdb lists, from a much larger clone, do not match at residue 9, likely due to a read error; the protein shown is translated from the DNA. The chain joins TRGV11 to TRGJP2. TRGV11 is marked as an open reading frame, function uncertain. V lost 8 bases to trimming and J lost 12 bases; unmatched junction nucleotides: 12. The CDR3 extends over 13 amino acids. Written as DNA, the CDR3 is TGTGCCTGCTGGAGGGGAAGGGACCGGATCAAGACGTTT. Protein sequence: CACWRGRDRIKTF.

This clone appeared a few times. A read error likely explains why the TCRdb protein, taken from a much larger clone, differs from this DNA's translation at residue 7; the protein shown is translated from the DNA. CDR3 nucleotides: TGTGCCACCTGGGATAGTAGGCCCCGATATAAGAAACTCTTT. This codes for CATWDSRPRYKKLF. The chain recombines TRGV8 with TRGJ1 or TRGJ2. Germline V gives CDR1 VENAVY, CDR2 YDSYNSRV. Trimming cost V 1 base and J 7 bases; bases outside gene matches: 10. The CDR3 length is 14 residues.

With regard to this clone: Relative to the germline gene, one junction end is altered; a read error may explain this. The CDR3 DNA sequence: TGTGCCACCTGGGAGGTATGGGGCGGCTGGCTAAGTTATAAGAAACTCTTC. Protein sequence: CATWEVWGGWLSYKKLF. This chain joins TRGV8 and TRGJ1 or TRGJ2. The CDR3 spans 17 residues. Germline CDR1 VENAVY, CDR2 YDSYNSRV.

As for this clone: Possible read error: a much larger clone is one base away. The chain has TRGV10 and TRGJ1 or TRGJ2. Being an ORF, TRGV10 has a function that is uncertain. The CDR3 covers 13 residues. CDR3 coding DNA: TGTGCTGCGTGGGACCCTTTTTATTACAAGAAACTCTTT. Translated, it gives CAAWDPFYYKKLF.

This clone has just a few counts. The likely explanation is a read error, given a far larger clone one base away. The same CDR3 can be traced to other DNA sequences in this sample. The chain carries TRGV10 and TRGJ1 or TRGJ2. TRGV10 is given ORF status, its function remaining uncertain. Trimming removed 8 bases from V and 7 bases from J; junction bases left unmatched: 9. This CDR3 region has 12 residues. In nucleotides, the CDR3 is TGTGCTGCGTGGGTGTTTTACTATAAGAAACTCTTT. Amino acids: CAAWVFYYKKLF.

This clone was detected once. This rearrangement joins TRGV5 to TRGJP2. The CDR3 is 15 amino acids. The trim removed 0 bases at V and 7 bases at J, leaving 8 bases unmatched. Germline CDR1 is VINAFY and CDR2 is YDVSNSKD. CDR3 in amino acids: CATWDRRRVDWIKTF. Here the CDR3 DNA reads TGTGCCACCTGGGACAGGCGGAGAGTTGATTGGATCAAGACGTTT.

This rearrangement joins TRGV3 to TRGJ1 or TRGJ2. The ends lost 2 bases at V and 6 bases at J; junction bases unmatched: 10. Per the germline V gene, CDR1 is VTNTFY and CDR2 is YDVSTARD (reference sequence). CDR3 length equals 14 residues. CDR3 amino acids: CATWDTPFIYKKLF. In DNA, the CDR3 is TGTGCCACCTGGGACACTCCATTTATTTATAAGAAACTCTTT.

This clone was seen more than once but under ten times. The CDR3 DNA reads as TGTGCCACCTGGGACAGGCCTCCCTTCCCCGCTTATTATAAGAAACTCTTT. Protein: CATWDRPPFPAYYKKLF. This sequence joins TRGV5 and TRGJ1 or TRGJ2. CDR1 VINAFY and CDR2 YDVSNSKD come from the germline V gene. V lost 0 bases to trimming and J lost 3 bases; unmatched junction nucleotides: 14. CDR3 length: 17 residues.

This clone has a handful of counts. The protein recorded in TCRdb matches a much larger clone and deviates from this DNA's translation at residue 11, suggesting a read error; the protein here is obtained by translating the DNA. The gene calls are TRGV10 and TRGJP1. TRGV10 is an ORF, with its function uncertain. CDR3 size: 14 residues. CDR3 protein: CAAWDSGTGWLKIF. CDR3 coding DNA: TGTGCTGCGTGGGATTCTGGGACTGGTTGGCTCAAGATATTT.

This chain connects TRGV10 to TRGJP1. TRGV10 is an open reading frame whose function is uncertain. Trimming took 8 bases from V and 3 from J; bases not matched to a gene: 7. This CDR3 has 14 residues. CDR3 sequence reads: CAAWIMPTGWFKIF. In DNA, the CDR3 is TGTGCTGCGTGGATTATGCCCACTGGTTGGTTCAAGATATTT.

This clone was observed a few times. The rearrangement joins TRGV3 to TRGJ1 or TRGJ2. The CDR3 has 14 residues. The trim removed 12 bases at V and 1 base at J, leaving 15 bases unmatched. Germline V CDR1 and CDR2: VTNTFY, YDVSTARD (reference sequence). CDR3 sequence reads: CADLGQVNYYKKLF. The CDR3 nucleotides read TGTGCCGACCTGGGACAGGTTAATTATTATAAGAAACTCTTT.

By proportion, this clone is large. The CDR3 nucleotides read TGTGCCACCTGGGACGGGCGAGGTTATTATAAGAAACTCTTT. Amino acid sequence: CATWDGRGYYKKLF. The V and J genes are TRGV2 and TRGJ1 or TRGJ2. The CDR3 has 14 residues. Per the germline V gene, CDR1 is EGSNGY and CDR2 is YDSYNSKV. J gave up 3 bases and V 0 bases, and 5 bases lay outside the gene matches.

This clone has more than one count but fewer than ten. The chain uses TRGV10 and TRGJP1. TRGV10 is labeled an ORF, and its function is uncertain. This CDR3 is 17 amino acids long. The ends lost 10 bases at V and 2 bases at J; junction bases unmatched: 17. The CDR3 here is CAALGRPSRTTGWFKIF. CDR3 in DNA: TGTGCTGCGTTGGGGAGACCCTCGAGGACCACTGGTTGGTTCAAGATATTT.

V usage is TRGV9 and J usage is TRGJP1. There are 16 residues in the CDR3. V shed 3 bases, J shed 9 bases, and the junction held 16 bases outside the gene matches. CDR1 is GITISATS, CDR2 ISYDGTV, per germline (reference sequence). In DNA, the CDR3 is TGTGCCTTGTGGGAGCTTGAAAAAGGGGGCTGTTGGTTCAAGATATTT. Encoded protein: CALWELEKGGCWFKIF.